The 20 T cell receptor beta chains reported below all come from one sample, sequenced in a study of T cells in Graves' hyperthyroidism and ophthalmopathy (dated by TCRdb to the late 2010s). Library construction relied on multiplex PCR. Reads for this sample came from an Illumina HiSeq 2000. The TCR beta CDR3 regions were amplified from RNA transcripts. For the first round of RT-PCR on the TCR CDR3, the HTBI primer set was used together with the Qiagen OneStep RT-PCR kit. TCRdb trimmed the raw reads at Q25, called clones with MiXCR and kept productive beta chains. Rows with a matching CDR3 protein are joined into one entry that keeps the most common DNA and genes. This sample lists around 660,000 distinct CDR3 sequences; 40% to 55% were detected once. The ten largest clones take up less than 8.5% of the sample. The sample consisted of peripheral blood or thyroid tissue (not recorded which). The receptors shown here come from an adult man with Graves' disease, either hyperthyroidism or ophthalmopathy (not recorded which).

V gene TRBV5-1 combines with J gene TRBJ1-2; the D is unclear. The ends were cut back, 4 bases at V and 9 bases at J, with 16 bases in the middle. This CDR3 comprises 13 residues. The V gene's germline CDR1 is SGHRS and CDR2 YFSETQ. The CDR3 sequence is CASSTTPVLRYTF. In DNA, the CDR3 is TGCGCCAGCAGCACAACCCCAGTCTTACGCTACACCTTC.

This clonotype was observed at least ten times. In DNA form, the CDR3 reads TGTGCCAGCAGCTCCCGGGAGGAAAGCTCCTACGAGCAGTACTTC. Encoded protein: CASSSREESSYEQYF. The chain combines TRBV7-8 with TRBJ2-7; 7 bases fit TRBD2. Germline-derived CDR1 and CDR2 are SGHVS and FQNEAQ. The CDR3 length is 15 residues. J gave up 0 bases and V 4 bases, and 6 bases lay outside the gene matches.

This clonotype occurred a few times. The genes are TRBV20-1 and TRBJ1-5; no reliable D call. The germline V gene encodes CDR1 DFQATT and CDR2 SNEGSKA (reference sequence). V was cut by 3 bases and J by 5 bases, with 11 bases left in between. The CDR3 has 13 residues. This CDR3 is CSARGSFDQPQHF. CDR3 nucleotide sequence: TGCAGTGCTAGGGGCAGTTTCGATCAGCCCCAGCATTTT.

This clonotype showed up just a few times. The V gene is TRBV5-1, the J gene TRBJ2-5, with D perhaps TRBD1 (6 bases). Trimming pared 3 bases from V and 5 bases from J, leaving 14 bases between. Germline V gene sequence: CDR1 SGHRS, CDR2 YFSETQ. There are 14 residues in the CDR3. The chain's CDR3 is CASSSGTPGETQYF. In DNA form, the CDR3 reads TGCGCCAGCAGCTCGGGGACACCTGGGGAGACCCAGTACTTC. The complete variable domain, with remaining parts taken from reference TRBV5-1 and TRBJ2-5, reads KAGVTQTPRYLIKTRGQQVTLSCSPISGHRSVSWYQQTPGQGLQFLFEYFSETQRNKGNFPGRFSGRQFSNSRSEMNVSTLELGDSALYLCASSSGTPGETQYFGPGTRLLVL.

This clonotype came up a few times. A much larger clone lies a single base off, so this may be a read error. The V gene is TRBV3-1, the J gene TRBJ1-6, with D hard to call. Germline loops: CDR1 LGHDT, CDR2 YNNKEL (reference sequence). The CDR3 sequence is 12 residues long. With 3 bases removed from V and 7 bases from J, the gap between germline ends came to 4 bases. The CDR3 reads CASSQKNSPLHF. CDR3 coding DNA: TGTGCCAGCAGCCAGAAGAATTCACCCCTCCACTTT.

As for this clonotype: It may be a read error: a sequence one base away is much more abundant. The CDR3 DNA sequence: TGTGCCAGCAGCCCGAAGGGCGAGCAGTACTTC. It yields the protein CASSPKGEQYF. The chain joins TRBV7-9 to TRBJ2-7, with D unresolved. The CDR3 consists of 11 residues. From germline, CDR1 is SEHNR and CDR2 FQNEAQ (reference sequence). Trimming took off 5 bases at V and 6 bases at J, with 8 bases between the two ends.

In this sample, this clonotype turned up a few times. This chain joins TRBV7-2 and TRBJ2-2, with D uncertain. Germline CDR1 reads SGHTA; CDR2 reads FQGNSA. V gave up 1 base and J gave up 7 bases, with 13 bases separating them. This CDR3 region has 15 residues. In DNA form, the CDR3 reads TGTGCCAGCAGCTTAGGTTGGGCTAGTGGCGGGGAGCTGTTTTTT. Residues: CASSLGWASGGELFF.

The chain joins TRBV7-6 to TRBJ1-3; D is undetermined. Trimming took 5 bases from V and 0 from J, leaving 11 bases between them. The germline CDR1 and CDR2 sequences are SGHVS and FNYEAQ. CDR3 length: 15 residues. The CDR3 is CASSVDGPSGNTIYF. CDR3 nucleotides: TGTGCCAGCAGCGTGGACGGGCCCTCTGGAAACACCATATATTTT.

This clonotype was counted at least ten times. The V and J genes are TRBV7-2 and TRBJ1-1, with TRBD1 as a possible D gene (5 bases). The V and J ends lost 2 bases and 2 bases respectively, with 12 bases between them. Germline V gene data show CDR1 as SGHTA and CDR2 as FQGNSA. The length of the CDR3 is 15 residues. CDR3 DNA: TGTGCCAGCAGCTTAAGGTGGGACCCCAACACTGAAGCTTTCTTT. Protein product: CASSLRWDPNTEAFF.

The sample holds one count of this clonotype. The CDR3 region is CSARPPGTEAFF. CDR3 DNA sequence: TGCAGTGCTAGGCCCCCAGGCACTGAAGCTTTCTTT. The chain couples TRBV20-1 to TRBJ1-1; D ambiguous. There are 12 residues in the CDR3. Trimming removed 3 bases from V and 4 bases from J, with 9 bases in between. CDR1 is DFQATT, CDR2 SNEGSKA, per germline (reference sequence).

The CDR3 loop is CASSQWARGMAAEAFF. The CDR3 DNA reads TGTGCCAGCAGCCAATGGGCAAGAGGGATGGCCGCTGAAGCTTTCTTT. V is TRBV14 and J is TRBJ1-1; D is ambiguous. V was cut by 2 bases and J by 6 bases, with 19 bases left in between. The germline CDR1 and CDR2 sequences are SGHDN and FVKESK. This CDR3 contains 16 residues.

The chain couples TRBV2 to TRBJ1-5; D is undetermined. Germline-derived CDR1 and CDR2 are SNHLY and FYNNEI. Trimming stripped 5 bases from V and 0 bases from J, with 17 bases between. The CDR3 spans 17 residues. The CDR3 region is CASSLFETAISNQPQHF. In DNA, the CDR3 is TGTGCCAGCAGTTTGTTCGAGACGGCCATTAGCAATCAGCCCCAGCATTTT.

The CDR3 region is CSVSSGEAFF. As DNA, the CDR3 is TGCAGCGTCTCTAGCGGTGAGGCTTTCTTT. The V gene is TRBV29-1, the J gene TRBJ1-1; D is undetermined. This CDR3 is 10 amino acids long. Trimming cost V 6 bases and J 11 bases, with 13 bases left between them. Looked up from germline, CDR1 is SQVTM and CDR2 is ANQGSEA.

This clonotype was counted only a few times. The CDR3, as DNA: TGCAGTGCACGACAGGGAATAGGAGAGACCCAGTACTTC. Translating gives CSARQGIGETQYF. The J gene is TRBJ2-5, the V gene TRBV20-1, with 7 positions matching TRBD1. V gave up 6 bases and J gave up 4 bases; unmatched junction bases: 8. This CDR3 region has 13 residues. Germline CDR1 is DFQATT and CDR2 is SNEGSKA (reference sequence).

This clonotype showed up many times. The chain links TRBV7-9 to TRBJ1-1; D unresolved. Germline assignment: CDR1 SEHNR and CDR2 FQNEAQ (reference sequence). The length of the CDR3 is 14 residues. Trimming shortened V by 5 bases and J by 4 bases, and 14 bases separated the two germline ends. This CDR3 reads CASSQQSWGTEAFF. The DNA of the CDR3 is TGTGCCAGCAGCCAACAGTCCTGGGGCACTGAAGCTTTCTTT.

This clonotype was counted ten times or more. The chain joins TRBV29-1 to TRBJ1-2; no clear D gene. The V end lost 7 bases, the J end lost 6 bases, and 15 bases lay between the germline ends. This CDR3 comprises 12 residues. CDR1 and CDR2 (germline): SQVTM, ANQGSEA. The chain's CDR3 is CSAGRVGNGYTF. The CDR3 DNA reads as TGCAGCGCCGGGAGAGTGGGGAATGGCTACACCTTC.

This clonotype was found a few times. The chain links TRBV7-6 to TRBJ1-3, with D possibly being TRBD1 (6 bases). Germline V gene data show CDR1 as SGHVS and CDR2 as FNYEAQ. The CDR3 runs to 15 residues. V lost 5 bases and J lost 2, with 13 bases in between. The chain's CDR3 is CASSLGGIAGNTIYF. DNA for the CDR3: TGTGCCAGCAGCCTAGGGGGAATTGCTGGAAACACCATATATTTT.

This clonotype was seen a handful of times. This chain links TRBV6-5 with TRBJ2-7, with 7 positions matching TRBD1. Germline V lookup: CDR1 MNHEY, CDR2 SVGAGI. V gave up 6 bases and J gave up 6 bases; unmatched junction bases: 5. The CDR3 extends over 12 amino acids. The CDR3 DNA sequence: TGTGCCAGCAGCAAGACAGGGATCGAGCAGTACTTC. Translation: CASSKTGIEQYF.

This clonotype was seen ten or more times. The V call is TRBV10-3, the J call TRBJ1-4; D is unresolved. The V and J ends lost 3 bases and 11 bases respectively, with 7 bases between them. This CDR3 spans 11 amino acids. Germline CDR1 ENHRY, CDR2 SYGVKD. CDR3 bases: TGTGCCATCAGTGAAGCTGGGAAACTGTTTTTT. This gives the protein CAISEAGKLFF.

This clonotype was detected many times. The V gene is TRBV7-2, the J gene TRBJ1-2; possible D gene TRBD1, 6 bases. This CDR3 has 17 residues. V was clipped by 2 bases and J by 2 bases, with 18 bases between them. Germline CDR1 and CDR2: SGHTA and FQGNSA. For the CDR3, the DNA is TGTGCCAGCAGCTTAATTCGGGGGGCAAGGTCGAACTATGGCTACACCTTC. Its protein is CASSLIRGARSNYGYTF.